These 12 T cell receptor beta chains originate from one sample sequenced in a study of blood T cell repertoires in COVID-19. Generated by immunoSEQ multiplex PCR, the TCRdb table keeps only in-frame clones and is missing some. Found here are 350,000 to 400,000 clones, 88% of them singletons; the top ten hold around 0.95%. Material for sequencing was PBMCs or T cells enriched from blood (not recorded which). These TCRs come from a woman aged 25 to 39 with acute COVID-19.

The rearrangement uses TRBV3-1 (or the pseudogene TRBV3-2) and TRBJ2-4; 8 bases are a match to TRBD1. The V gene's germline CDR1 is LGHDT and CDR2 YNNKEL (reference sequence). After removal of 3 bases from V and 7 bases from J, the junction contained 8 bases not matched to a gene. This CDR3 spans 15 amino acids. The CDR3 region has the DNA TGTGCCAGCAGCCACCAGGTGACAGGGGCGAACATTCAGTACTTC. Translating it yields CASSHQVTGANIQYF.

The chain is built from TRBV19 and TRBJ1-4, with 8 bases identical to TRBD1. The CDR3 extends over 17 amino acids. Trimming took 5 bases from V and 8 from J; bases not matched to a gene: 16. The germline CDR1 and CDR2 sequences are LNHDA and SQIVND (reference sequence). CDR3 residues: CASSPRTGPESWEKLFF. The CDR3 DNA is TGTGCCAGTAGTCCCCGGACAGGGCCGGAATCTTGGGAAAAACTGTTTTTT.

V gene TRBV2 combines with J gene TRBJ2-7; perhaps TRBD1 as D (5 bases). The germline CDR1 and CDR2 sequences are SNHLY and FYNNEI. The V gene lost 1 base and the J gene lost 4 bases, with 11 bases spanning the gap. The CDR3 covers 14 residues. The CDR3 region has the DNA TGTGCCAGCAGTGAAGTTGCAGGGCGTTACGAGCAGTACTTC. Its translation: CASSEVAGRYEQYF.

The chain employs TRBV4-1 and TRBJ2-7, with TRBD2 matching over 7 bases. The CDR3 is 13 residues long. Germline values: CDR1 MGHRA, CDR2 YSYEKL. The J segment lost 4 bases and the V segment lost 0 bases, leaving 0 bases of the junction unmatched. Written as DNA, the CDR3 is TGCGCCAGCAGCCAAGAGGGGGGGTACGAGCAGTACTTC. Its protein is CASSQEGGYEQYF.

This chain uses TRBV5-4 with TRBJ2-7; 8 bases match TRBD1. V gave up 2 bases and J gave up 6 bases; unmatched junction bases: 1. CDR1 and CDR2 (germline): SGHNT, YYREEE (reference sequence). There are 12 residues in the CDR3. The CDR3 spells CASSFTGGEQYF. CDR3 nucleotide sequence: TGTGCCAGCAGCTTCACAGGGGGCGAGCAGTACTTC.

The chain carries TRBV4-2 and TRBJ2-3, with 9 bases fitting TRBD2. This CDR3 has 16 amino acids. V was pared by 2 bases and J by 5 bases, with 8 bases of the junction left unmatched. Germline CDR1 and CDR2: LGHNA and YNFKEQ. The CDR3 bases are TGTGCCAGCAGCCAAAGGGAGACTAGCGGAGAAGATACGCAGTATTTT. Its protein is CASSQRETSGEDTQYF.

V gene TRBV14 combines with J gene TRBJ2-3; D possibly corresponds to TRBD2 (6 bases). Trimming took off 3 bases at V and 8 bases at J, with 6 bases between the two ends. The CDR3 loop spans 11 amino acids. Germline CDR1 and CDR2: SGHDN and FVKESK. As DNA, the CDR3 is TGTGCCAGCAGCCAGCGGGGTACGCAGTATTTT. It is translated as CASSQRGTQYF. Full variable domain (missing parts from reference TRBV14 and TRBJ2-3): EAGVTQFPSHSVIEKGQTVTLRCDPISGHDNLYWYRRVMGKEIKFLLHFVKESKQDESGMPNNRFLAERTGGTYSTLKVQPAELEDSGVYFCASSQRGTQYFGPGTRLTVL.

This chain uses TRBV7-9 with TRBJ1-3; D is perhaps TRBD1 (5 bases). The germline V and J ends were trimmed by 0 bases and 4 bases, with 7 bases remaining between them. CDR1 and CDR2 (germline): SEHNR, FQNEAQ (reference sequence). This CDR3 is 14 amino acids long. This CDR3 reads CASSLAGVGNTIYF. The DNA of the CDR3 is TGTGCCAGCAGCTTAGCAGGGGTAGGAAACACCATATATTTT.

This chain uses TRBV10-2 with TRBJ1-1; 7 bases are a match to TRBD1. Germline assignment: CDR1 WSHSY and CDR2 SAAADI. This CDR3 is built from 14 residues. Trimming removed 6 bases from V and 5 bases from J; junction bases left unmatched: 9. The CDR3 loop reads CASRYRGGLTEAFF. In DNA form, the CDR3 reads TGCGCCAGCAGGTACAGGGGAGGCTTAACTGAAGCTTTCTTT.

This clone was picked up one time. The rearrangement uses TRBV29-1 and TRBJ2-1, with D tentatively TRBD2 (6 bases). The CDR3 totals 16 residues. Trimming left V 7 bases short and J 7 bases short, with 26 bases between. CDR1 is SQVTM and CDR2 is ANQGSEA in the germline V gene. The DNA of the CDR3 is TGCAGCGCCTCCAACCGGGCGGGGCAATACTCTAATGAGCAGTTCTTC. Its translation is CSASNRAGQYSNEQFF.

The V gene is TRBV27, the J gene TRBJ1-2; tentative D call: TRBD1 (6 bases). V gave up 2 bases and J gave up 6 bases, with 10 bases separating them. Germline V gene data show CDR1 as MNHEY and CDR2 as SMNVEV (reference sequence). The CDR3 is 13 amino acids. The CDR3 coding sequence is TGTGCCAGCAGTTTAAAACAGGGAGATGGCTACACCTTC. Its translation is CASSLKQGDGYTF.

V is TRBV7-8 and J is TRBJ1-6; 9 nucleotides match TRBD1. CDR1 SGHVS and CDR2 FQNEAQ come from the germline V gene. This CDR3 has 17 amino acids. V was pared by 5 bases and J by 4 bases, with 9 bases of the junction left unmatched. Written as DNA, the CDR3 is TGTGCCAGCAGCCACCGGGACAGGGCTAGGTATAATTCACCCCTCCACTTT. Its protein is CASSHRDRARYNSPLHF.